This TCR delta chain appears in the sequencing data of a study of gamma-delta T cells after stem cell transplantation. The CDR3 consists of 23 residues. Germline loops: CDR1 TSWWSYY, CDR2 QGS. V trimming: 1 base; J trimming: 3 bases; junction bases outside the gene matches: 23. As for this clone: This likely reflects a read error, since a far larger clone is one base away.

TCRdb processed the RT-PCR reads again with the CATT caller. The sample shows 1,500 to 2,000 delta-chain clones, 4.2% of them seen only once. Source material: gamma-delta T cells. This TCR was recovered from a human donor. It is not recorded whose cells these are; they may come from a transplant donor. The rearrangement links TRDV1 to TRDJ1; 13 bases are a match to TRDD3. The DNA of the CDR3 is TGTGCTCTTGGGGAACCTACACACTTCCCGGCCCTTTACTGGGGGATACGGGCCGATAAACTCATCTTT. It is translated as CALGEPTHFPALYWGIRADKLIF.